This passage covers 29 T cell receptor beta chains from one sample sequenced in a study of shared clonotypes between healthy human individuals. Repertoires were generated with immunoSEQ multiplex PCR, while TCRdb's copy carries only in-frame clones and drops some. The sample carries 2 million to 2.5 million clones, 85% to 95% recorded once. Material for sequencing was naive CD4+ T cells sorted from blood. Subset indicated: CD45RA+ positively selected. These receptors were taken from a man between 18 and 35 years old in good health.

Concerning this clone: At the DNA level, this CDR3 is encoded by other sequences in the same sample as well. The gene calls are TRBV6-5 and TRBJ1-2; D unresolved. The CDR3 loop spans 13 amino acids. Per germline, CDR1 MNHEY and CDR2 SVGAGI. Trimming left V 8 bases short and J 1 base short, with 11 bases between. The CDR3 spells CASRPDGNYGYTF. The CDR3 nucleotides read TGTGCCAGCCGGCCCGATGGTAACTATGGCTACACCTTC.

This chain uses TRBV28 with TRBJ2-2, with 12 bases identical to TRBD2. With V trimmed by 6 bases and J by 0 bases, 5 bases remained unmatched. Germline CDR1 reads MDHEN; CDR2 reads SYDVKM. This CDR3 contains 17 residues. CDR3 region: CASRLAGGLANTGELFF. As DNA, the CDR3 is TGTGCCAGCAGACTAGCGGGGGGTCTAGCGAACACCGGGGAGCTGTTTTTT. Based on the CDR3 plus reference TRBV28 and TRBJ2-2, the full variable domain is DVKVTQSSRYLVKRTGEKVFLECVQDMDHENMFWYRQDPGLGLRLIYFSYDVKMKEKGDIPEGYSVSREKKERFSLILESASTNQTSMYLCASRLAGGLANTGELFFGEGSRLTVL.

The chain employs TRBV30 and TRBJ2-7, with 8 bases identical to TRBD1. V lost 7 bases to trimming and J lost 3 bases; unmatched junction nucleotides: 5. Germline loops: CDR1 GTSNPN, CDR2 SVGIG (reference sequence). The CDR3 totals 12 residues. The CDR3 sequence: CAFQDRGYEQYF. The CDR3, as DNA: TGTGCCTTTCAAGACAGGGGCTACGAGCAGTACTTC.

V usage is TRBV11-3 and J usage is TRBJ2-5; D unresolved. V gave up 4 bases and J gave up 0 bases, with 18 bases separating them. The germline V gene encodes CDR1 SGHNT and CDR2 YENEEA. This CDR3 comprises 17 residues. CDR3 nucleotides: TGTGCCAGCAGCTCAAGGTGGGATCCCAGTCACCAAGAGACCCAGTACTTC. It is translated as CASSSRWDPSHQETQYF.

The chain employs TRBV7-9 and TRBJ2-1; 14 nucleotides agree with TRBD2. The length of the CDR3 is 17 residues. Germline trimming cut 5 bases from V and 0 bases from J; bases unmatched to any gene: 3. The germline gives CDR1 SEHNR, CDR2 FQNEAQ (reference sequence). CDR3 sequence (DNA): TGTGCCAGCAGCCTAGGGACTAGCGGGAGCTCCTACAATGAGCAGTTCTTC. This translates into CASSLGTSGSSYNEQFF.

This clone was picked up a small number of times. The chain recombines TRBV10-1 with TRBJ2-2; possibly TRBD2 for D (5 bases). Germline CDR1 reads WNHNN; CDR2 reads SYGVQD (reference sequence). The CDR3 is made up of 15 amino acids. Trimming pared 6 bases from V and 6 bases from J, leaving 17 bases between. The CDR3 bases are TGCGCCAGCAGCGGGGAAGGAAAGGACGCCGGGGAGCTGTTTTTT. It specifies CASSGEGKDAGELFF.

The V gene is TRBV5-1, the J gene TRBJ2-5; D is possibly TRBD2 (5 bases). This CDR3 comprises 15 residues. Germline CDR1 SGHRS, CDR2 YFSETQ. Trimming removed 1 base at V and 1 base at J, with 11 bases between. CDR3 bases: TGCGCCAGCAGCTTGTCGACGGGGATCCAAGAGACCCAGTACTTC. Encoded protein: CASSLSTGIQETQYF.

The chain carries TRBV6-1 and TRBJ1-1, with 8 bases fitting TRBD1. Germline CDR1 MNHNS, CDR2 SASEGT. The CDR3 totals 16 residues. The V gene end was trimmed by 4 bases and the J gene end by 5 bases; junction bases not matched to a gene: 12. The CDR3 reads CASSGSPGTGETEAFF. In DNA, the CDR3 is TGTGCCAGCAGTGGGTCTCCCGGGACAGGTGAAACTGAAGCTTTCTTT.

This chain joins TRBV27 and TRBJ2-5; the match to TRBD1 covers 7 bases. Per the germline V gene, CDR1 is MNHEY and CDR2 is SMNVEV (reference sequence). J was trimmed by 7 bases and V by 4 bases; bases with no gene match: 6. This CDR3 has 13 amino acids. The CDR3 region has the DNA TGTGCCAGCAGTTCGACAGGGTTAAGGACCCAGTACTTC. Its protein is CASSSTGLRTQYF.

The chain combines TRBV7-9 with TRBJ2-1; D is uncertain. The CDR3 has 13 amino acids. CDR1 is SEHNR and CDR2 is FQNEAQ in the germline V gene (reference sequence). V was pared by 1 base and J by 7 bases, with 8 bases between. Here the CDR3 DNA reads TGTGCCAGCAGCTTAGGTCTCCAAAATGAGCAGTTCTTC. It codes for CASSLGLQNEQFF.

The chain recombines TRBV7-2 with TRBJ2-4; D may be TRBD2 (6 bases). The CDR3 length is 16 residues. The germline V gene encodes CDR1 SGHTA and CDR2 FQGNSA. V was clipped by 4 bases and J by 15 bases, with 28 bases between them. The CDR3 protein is CASSSQAPRSGSVRYF. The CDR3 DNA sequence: TGTGCCAGCAGCTCACAAGCCCCTAGGAGCGGGTCCGTGAGGTACTTC.

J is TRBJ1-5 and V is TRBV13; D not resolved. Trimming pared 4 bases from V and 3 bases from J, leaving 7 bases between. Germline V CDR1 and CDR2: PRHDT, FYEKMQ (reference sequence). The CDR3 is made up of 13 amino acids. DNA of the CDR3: TGTGCCAGCAGCTCTAGGAACAATCAGCCCCAGCATTTT. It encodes CASSSRNNQPQHF.

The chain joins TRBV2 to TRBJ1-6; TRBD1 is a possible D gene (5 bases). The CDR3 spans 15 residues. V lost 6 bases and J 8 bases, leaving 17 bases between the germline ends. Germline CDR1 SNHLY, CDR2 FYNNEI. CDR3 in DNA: TGTGCCAGCAGCTCCCGGGACCACGATGATTCACCCCTCCACTTT. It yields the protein CASSSRDHDDSPLHF. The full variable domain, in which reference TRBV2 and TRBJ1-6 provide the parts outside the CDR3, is EPEVTQTPSHQVTQMGQEVILRCVPISNHLYFYWYRQILGQKVEFLVSFYNNEISEKSEIFDDQFSVERPDGSNFTLKIRSTKLEDSAMYFCASSSRDHDDSPLHFGNGTRLTVT.

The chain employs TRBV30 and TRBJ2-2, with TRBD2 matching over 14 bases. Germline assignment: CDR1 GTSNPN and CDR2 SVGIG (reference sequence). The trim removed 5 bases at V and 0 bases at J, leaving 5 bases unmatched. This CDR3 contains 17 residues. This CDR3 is CAWRAGLAGANTGELFF. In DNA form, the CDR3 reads TGTGCCTGGCGGGCGGGACTAGCGGGAGCGAACACCGGGGAGCTGTTTTTT.

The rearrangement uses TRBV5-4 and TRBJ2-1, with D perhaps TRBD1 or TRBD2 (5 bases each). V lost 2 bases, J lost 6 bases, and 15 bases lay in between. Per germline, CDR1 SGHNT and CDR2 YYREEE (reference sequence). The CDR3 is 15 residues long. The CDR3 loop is CASSLRGDPCNEQFF. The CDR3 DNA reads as TGTGCCAGCAGCTTAAGAGGGGATCCCTGCAATGAGCAGTTCTTC.

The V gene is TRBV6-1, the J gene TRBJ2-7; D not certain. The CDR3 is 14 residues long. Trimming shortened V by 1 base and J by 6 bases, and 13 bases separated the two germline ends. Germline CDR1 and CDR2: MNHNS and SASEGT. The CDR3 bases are TGTGCCAGCAGTGAAGGTCCCGTACAGACCGAGCAGTACTTC. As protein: CASSEGPVQTEQYF.

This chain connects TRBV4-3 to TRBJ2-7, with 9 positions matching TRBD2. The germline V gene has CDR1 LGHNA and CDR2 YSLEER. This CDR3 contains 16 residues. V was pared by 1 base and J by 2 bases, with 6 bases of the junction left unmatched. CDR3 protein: CASSQGLAGTTYEQYF. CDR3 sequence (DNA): TGCGCCAGCAGCCAAGGTCTAGCGGGAACCACCTACGAGCAGTACTTC.

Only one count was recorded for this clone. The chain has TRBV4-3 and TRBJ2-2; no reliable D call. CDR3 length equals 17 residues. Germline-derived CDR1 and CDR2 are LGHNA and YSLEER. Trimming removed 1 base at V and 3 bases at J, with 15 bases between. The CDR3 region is CASSQVSSGLYTGELFF. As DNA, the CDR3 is TGCGCCAGCAGCCAAGTTTCATCTGGGCTATACACCGGGGAGCTGTTTTTT.

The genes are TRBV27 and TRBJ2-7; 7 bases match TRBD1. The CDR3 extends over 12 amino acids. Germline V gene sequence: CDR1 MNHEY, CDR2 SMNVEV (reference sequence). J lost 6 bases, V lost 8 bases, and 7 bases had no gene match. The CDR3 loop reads CASSSRGSEQYF. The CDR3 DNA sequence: TGTGCCAGCTCCTCCAGGGGGTCCGAGCAGTACTTC.

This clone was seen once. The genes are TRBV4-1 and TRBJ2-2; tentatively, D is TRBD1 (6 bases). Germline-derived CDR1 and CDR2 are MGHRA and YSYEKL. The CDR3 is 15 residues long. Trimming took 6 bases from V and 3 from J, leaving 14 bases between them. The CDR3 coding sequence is TGCGCCAGCAGACATCGACAGGTGGACACCGGGGAGCTGTTTTTT. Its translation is CASRHRQVDTGELFF.

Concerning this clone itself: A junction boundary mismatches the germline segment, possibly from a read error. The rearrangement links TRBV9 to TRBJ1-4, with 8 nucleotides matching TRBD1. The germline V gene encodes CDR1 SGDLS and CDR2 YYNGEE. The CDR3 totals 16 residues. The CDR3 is CASSVDMRQGNEKLVF. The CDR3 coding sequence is TGTGCCAGCAGCGTAGATATGCGACAGGGGAATGAAAAACTGGTTTTT.

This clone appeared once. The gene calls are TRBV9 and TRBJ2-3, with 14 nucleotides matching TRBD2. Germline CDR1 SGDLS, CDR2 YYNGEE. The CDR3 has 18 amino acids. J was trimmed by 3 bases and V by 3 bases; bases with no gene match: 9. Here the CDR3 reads CASSATSGRAVVTDTQYF. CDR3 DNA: TGTGCCAGCAGCGCGACTAGCGGGAGGGCCGTTGTAACAGATACGCAGTATTTT.

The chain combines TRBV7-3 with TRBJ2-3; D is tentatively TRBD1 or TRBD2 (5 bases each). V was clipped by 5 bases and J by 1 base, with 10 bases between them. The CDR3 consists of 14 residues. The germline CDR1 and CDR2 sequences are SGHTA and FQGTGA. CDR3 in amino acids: CASSGGGGTDTQYF. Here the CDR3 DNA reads TGTGCCAGCAGCGGTGGGGGAGGCACAGATACGCAGTATTTT.

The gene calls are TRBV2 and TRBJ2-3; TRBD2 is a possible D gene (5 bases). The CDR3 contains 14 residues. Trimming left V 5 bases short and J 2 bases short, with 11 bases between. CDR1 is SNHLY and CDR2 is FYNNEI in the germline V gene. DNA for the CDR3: TGTGCCAGCAGTATCGGCCGGGACACAGATACGCAGTATTTT. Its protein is CASSIGRDTDTQYF.

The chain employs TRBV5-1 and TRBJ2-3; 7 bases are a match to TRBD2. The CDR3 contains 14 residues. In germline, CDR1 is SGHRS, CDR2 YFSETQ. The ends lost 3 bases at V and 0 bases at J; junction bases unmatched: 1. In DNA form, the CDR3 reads TGCGCCAGCAGCTACGGGGGGAGCACAGATACGCAGTATTTT. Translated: CASSYGGSTDTQYF.

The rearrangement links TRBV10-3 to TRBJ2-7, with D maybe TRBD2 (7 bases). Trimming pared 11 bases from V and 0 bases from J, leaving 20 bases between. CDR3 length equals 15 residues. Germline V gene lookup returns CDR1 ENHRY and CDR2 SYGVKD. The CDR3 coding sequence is TGTGCCGCCAGTCCCCCGGGGGGCAACTCCTACGAGCAGTACTTC. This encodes CAASPPGGNSYEQYF.

For the CDR3, the DNA is TGTGCCAGCTCACTAGGGGCTAGCAATCAGCCCCAGCATTTT. Its protein product is CASSLGASNQPQHF. The rearrangement joins TRBV18 to TRBJ1-5; possibly TRBD1 for D (5 bases). V lost 4 bases to trimming and J lost 0 bases, with 7 bases between them. The germline V gene has CDR1 KGHSH and CDR2 LQKENI. This CDR3 is 14 amino acids long.

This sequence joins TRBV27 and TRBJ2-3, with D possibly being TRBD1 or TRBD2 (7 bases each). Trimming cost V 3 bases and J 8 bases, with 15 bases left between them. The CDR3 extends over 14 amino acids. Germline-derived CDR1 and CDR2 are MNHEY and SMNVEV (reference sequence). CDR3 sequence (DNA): TGTGCCAGCAGTTTCAGGGGGGGTACCGGTACGCAGTATTTT. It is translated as CASSFRGGTGTQYF.

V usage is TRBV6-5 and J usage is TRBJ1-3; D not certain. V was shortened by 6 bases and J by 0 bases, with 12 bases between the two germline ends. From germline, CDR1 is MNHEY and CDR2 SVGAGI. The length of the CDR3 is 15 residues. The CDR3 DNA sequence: TGTGCCAGCAGCCGCGGACGTCCCTCTGGAAACACCATATATTTT. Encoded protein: CASSRGRPSGNTIYF.